The 2 T cell receptor beta chains below were found in one sample sequenced in a study of T cells expressing NK-cell markers (dated by TCRdb to 2018 to 2020). Library construction relied on 5' RACE. Instrument on record: Illumina HiSeq 2000. The reads were reprocessed in TCRdb, with one entry per CDR3 protein sequence and no accompanying DNA. The table for this sample shows about 140,000 distinct CDR3 sequences. The ten biggest clones cover approximately 12% of the sample. Input material: blood T cells: a sorted CD56 or NKG2C T cell subset, CD4+ or CD8+ T cells, or bulk PBMC T cells (not recorded which). Receptor source: a man aged 18 to 35 in good health. Donor details come from another sample of the same person, matched by shared clones.

The chain combines TRBV6-2 or TRBV6-3 with TRBJ2-2. From germline, CDR1 is MNHEY and CDR2 SVGEGT. The CDR3 loop spans 14 amino acids. The CDR3: CASTVRRVSGELFF.

The chain combines TRBV7-9 with TRBJ1-4; checking the TCRdb D call of TRBD1 is not possible without DNA. Germline V gives CDR1 SEHNR, CDR2 FQNEAQ (reference sequence). This CDR3 has 15 residues. The CDR3 loop reads CASSWDRDRNEKLFF. Variable domain in full (rest from reference TRBV7-9 and TRBJ1-4): DTGVSQNPRHKITKRGQNVTFRCDPISEHNRLYWYRQTLGQGPEFLTYFQNEAQLEKSRLLSDRFSAERPKGSFSTLEIQRTEQGDSAMYLCASSWDRDRNEKLFFGSGTQLSVL.